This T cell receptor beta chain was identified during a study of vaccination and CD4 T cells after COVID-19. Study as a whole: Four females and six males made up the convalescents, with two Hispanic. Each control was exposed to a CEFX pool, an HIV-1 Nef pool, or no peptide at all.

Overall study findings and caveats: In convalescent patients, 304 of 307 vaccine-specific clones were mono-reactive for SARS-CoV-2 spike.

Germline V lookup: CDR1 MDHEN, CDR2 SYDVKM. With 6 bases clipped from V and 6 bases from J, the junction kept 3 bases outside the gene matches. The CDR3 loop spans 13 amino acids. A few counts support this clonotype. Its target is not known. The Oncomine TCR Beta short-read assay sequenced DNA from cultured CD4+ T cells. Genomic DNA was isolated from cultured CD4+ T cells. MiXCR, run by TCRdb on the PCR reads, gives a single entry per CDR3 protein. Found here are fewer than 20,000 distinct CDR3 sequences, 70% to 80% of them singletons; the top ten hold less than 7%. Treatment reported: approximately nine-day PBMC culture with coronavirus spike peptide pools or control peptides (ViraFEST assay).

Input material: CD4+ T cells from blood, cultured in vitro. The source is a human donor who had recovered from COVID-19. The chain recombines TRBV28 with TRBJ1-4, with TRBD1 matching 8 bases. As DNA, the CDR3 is TGTGCCAGCAGCTCGGACAGGGATGAAAAACTGTTTTTT. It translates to CASSSDRDEKLFF.